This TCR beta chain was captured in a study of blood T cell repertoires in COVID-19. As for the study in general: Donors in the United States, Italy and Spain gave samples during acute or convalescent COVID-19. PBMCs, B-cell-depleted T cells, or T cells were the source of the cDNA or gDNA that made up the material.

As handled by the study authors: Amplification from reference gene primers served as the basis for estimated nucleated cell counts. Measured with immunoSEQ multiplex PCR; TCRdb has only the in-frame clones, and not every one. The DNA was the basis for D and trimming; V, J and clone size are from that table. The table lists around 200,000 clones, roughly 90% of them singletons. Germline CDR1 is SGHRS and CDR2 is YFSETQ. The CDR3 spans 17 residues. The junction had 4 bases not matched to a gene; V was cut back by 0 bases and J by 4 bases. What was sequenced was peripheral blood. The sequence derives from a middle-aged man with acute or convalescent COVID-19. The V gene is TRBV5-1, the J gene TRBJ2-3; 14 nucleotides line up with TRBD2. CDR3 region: CASSLEGTSGRSDTQYF. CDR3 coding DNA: TGCGCCAGCAGCTTGGAAGGGACTAGCGGGAGATCAGATACGCAGTATTTT.